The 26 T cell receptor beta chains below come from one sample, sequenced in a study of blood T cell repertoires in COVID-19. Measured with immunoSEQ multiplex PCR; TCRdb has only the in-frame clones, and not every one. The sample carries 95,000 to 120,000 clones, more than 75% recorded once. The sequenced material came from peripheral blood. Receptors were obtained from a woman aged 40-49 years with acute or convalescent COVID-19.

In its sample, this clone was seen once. The CDR3 reads CASSDSGGNSPLHF. The CDR3 DNA is TGTGCCAGCAGTGATTCGGGGGGGAATTCACCCCTCCACTTT. This chain uses TRBV2 with TRBJ1-6; perhaps TRBD1 as D (5 bases). In germline, CDR1 is SNHLY, CDR2 FYNNEI. The CDR3 spans 14 residues. V lost 3 bases and J 7 bases, leaving 10 bases between the germline ends.

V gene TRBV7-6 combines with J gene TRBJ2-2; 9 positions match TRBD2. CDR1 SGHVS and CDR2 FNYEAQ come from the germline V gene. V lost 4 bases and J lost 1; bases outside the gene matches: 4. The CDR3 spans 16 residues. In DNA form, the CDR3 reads TGTGCCAGCAGCTCGTCAGCGGGGGGGAACACCGGGGAGCTGTTTTTT. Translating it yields CASSSSAGGNTGELFF. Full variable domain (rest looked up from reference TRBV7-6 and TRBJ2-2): GAGVSQSPRYKVTKRGQDVALRCDPISGHVSLYWYRQALGQGPEFLTYFNYEAQQDKSGLPNDRFSAERPEGSISTLTIQRTEQRDSAMYRCASSSSAGGNTGELFFGEGSRLTVL.

The CDR3 spells CASSSRTSGGQYNEQFF. As DNA, the CDR3 is TGTGCCAGCAGCTCCCGGACTAGCGGGGGACAGTACAATGAGCAGTTCTTC. The gene calls are TRBV13 and TRBJ2-1, with 13 bases that match TRBD2. This CDR3 spans 17 amino acids. V shed 4 bases, J shed 4 bases, and the junction held 7 bases outside the gene matches. The V gene's germline CDR1 is PRHDT and CDR2 FYEKMQ (reference sequence).

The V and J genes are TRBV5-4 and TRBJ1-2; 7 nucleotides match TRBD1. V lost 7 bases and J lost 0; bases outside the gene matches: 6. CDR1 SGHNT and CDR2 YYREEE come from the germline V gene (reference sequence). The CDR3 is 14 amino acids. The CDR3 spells CASSAGTANYGYTF. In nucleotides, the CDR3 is TGTGCCAGCTCCGCCGGGACAGCTAACTATGGCTACACCTTC.

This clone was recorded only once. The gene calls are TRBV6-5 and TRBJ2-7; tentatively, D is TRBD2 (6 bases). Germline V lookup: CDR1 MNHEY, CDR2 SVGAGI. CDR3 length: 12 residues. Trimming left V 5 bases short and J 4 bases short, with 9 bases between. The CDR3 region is CASSMGLYEQYF. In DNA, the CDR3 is TGTGCCAGCAGTATGGGACTTTACGAGCAGTACTTC.

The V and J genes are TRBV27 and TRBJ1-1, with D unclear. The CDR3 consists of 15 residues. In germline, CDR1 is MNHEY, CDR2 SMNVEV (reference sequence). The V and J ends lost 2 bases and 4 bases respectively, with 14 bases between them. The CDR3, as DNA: TGTGCCAGCAGTTTAAAACCAGGCCTCAGCACTGAAGCTTTCTTT. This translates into CASSLKPGLSTEAFF.

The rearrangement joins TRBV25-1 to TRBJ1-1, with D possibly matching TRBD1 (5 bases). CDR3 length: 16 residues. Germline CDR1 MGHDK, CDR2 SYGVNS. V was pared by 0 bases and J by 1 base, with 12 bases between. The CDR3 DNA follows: TGTGCCAGCAGTGAATACCGTGGGGCAGGGAACACTGAAGCTTTCTTT. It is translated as CASSEYRGAGNTEAFF.

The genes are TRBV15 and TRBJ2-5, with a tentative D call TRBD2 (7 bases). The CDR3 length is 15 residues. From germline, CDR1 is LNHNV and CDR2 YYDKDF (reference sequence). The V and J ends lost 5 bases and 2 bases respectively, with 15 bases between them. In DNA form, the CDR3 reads TGTGCCACCAGCGCTGGCGGGGGCCGACAAGAGACCCAGTACTTC. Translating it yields CATSAGGGRQETQYF.

Here the CDR3 DNA reads TGTGCCAGCAGCCAGCAGGGAACCGTCACAGATACGCAGTATTTT. Its translation: CASSQQGTVTDTQYF. V and J are TRBV11-2 and TRBJ2-3; weak D call: TRBD1 (5 bases). This CDR3 contains 15 residues. Trimming removed 5 bases from V and 2 bases from J, with 14 bases in between. CDR1 and CDR2 from the germline V gene are SGHAT and FQNNGV.

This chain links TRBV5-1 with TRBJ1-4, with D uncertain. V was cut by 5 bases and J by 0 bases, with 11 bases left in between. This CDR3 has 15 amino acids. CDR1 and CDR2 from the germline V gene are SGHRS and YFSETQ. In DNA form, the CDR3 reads TGCGCCAGCAGTTCTAGAGGGCCAACTAATGAAAAACTGTTTTTT. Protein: CASSSRGPTNEKLFF. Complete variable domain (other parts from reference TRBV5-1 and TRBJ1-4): KAGVTQTPRYLIKTRGQQVTLSCSPISGHRSVSWYQQTPGQGLQFLFEYFSETQRNKGNFPGRFSGRQFSNSRSEMNVSTLELGDSALYLCASSSRGPTNEKLFFGSGTQLSVL.

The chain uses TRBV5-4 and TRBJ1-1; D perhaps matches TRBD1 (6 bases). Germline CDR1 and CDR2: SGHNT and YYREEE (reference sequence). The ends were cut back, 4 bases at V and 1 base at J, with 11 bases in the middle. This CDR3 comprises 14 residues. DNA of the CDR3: TGTGCCAGCAGCGTAAAAGGGGGGAACACTGAAGCTTTCTTT. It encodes CASSVKGGNTEAFF.

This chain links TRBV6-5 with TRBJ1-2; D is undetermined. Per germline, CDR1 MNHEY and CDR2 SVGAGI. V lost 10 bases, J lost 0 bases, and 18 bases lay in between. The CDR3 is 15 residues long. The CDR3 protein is CAKYPGTESNYGYTF. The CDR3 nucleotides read TGTGCCAAATATCCCGGAACAGAATCTAACTATGGCTACACCTTC.

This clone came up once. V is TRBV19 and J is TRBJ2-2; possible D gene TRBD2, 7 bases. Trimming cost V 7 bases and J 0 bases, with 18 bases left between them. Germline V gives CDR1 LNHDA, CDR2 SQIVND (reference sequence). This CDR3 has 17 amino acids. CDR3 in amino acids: CASTGGPRNPNTGELFF. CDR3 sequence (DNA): TGTGCCAGTACCGGGGGGCCGCGAAATCCGAACACCGGGGAGCTGTTTTTT.

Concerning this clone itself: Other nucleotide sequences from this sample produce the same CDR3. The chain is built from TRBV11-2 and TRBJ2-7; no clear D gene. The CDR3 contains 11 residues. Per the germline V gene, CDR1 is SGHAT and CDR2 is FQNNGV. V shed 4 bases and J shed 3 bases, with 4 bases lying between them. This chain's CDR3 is CASSSYYEQYF. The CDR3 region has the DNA TGTGCCAGCAGCTCCTACTACGAGCAGTACTTC.

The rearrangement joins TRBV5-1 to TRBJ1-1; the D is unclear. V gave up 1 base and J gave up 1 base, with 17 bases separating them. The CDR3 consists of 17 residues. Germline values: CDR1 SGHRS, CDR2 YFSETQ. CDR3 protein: CASSLRELGGPNTEAFF. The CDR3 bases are TGCGCCAGCAGCTTGAGGGAGCTAGGAGGTCCGAACACTGAAGCTTTCTTT.

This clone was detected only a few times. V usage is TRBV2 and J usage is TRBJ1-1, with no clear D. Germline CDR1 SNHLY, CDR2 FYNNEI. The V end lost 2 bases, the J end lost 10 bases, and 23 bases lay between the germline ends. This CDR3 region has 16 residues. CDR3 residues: CASSERVVQRVTVAFF. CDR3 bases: TGTGCCAGCAGTGAAAGGGTCGTGCAGAGGGTAACGGTAGCTTTCTTT.

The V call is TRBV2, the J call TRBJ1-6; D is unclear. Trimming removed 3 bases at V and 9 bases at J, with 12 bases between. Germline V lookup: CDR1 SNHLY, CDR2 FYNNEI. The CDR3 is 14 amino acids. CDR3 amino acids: CASSDSGWSSPLHF. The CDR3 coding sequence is TGTGCCAGCAGTGACTCGGGGTGGAGTTCACCCCTCCACTTT. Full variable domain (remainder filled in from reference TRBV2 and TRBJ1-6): EPEVTQTPSHQVTQMGQEVILRCVPISNHLYFYWYRQILGQKVEFLVSFYNNEISEKSEIFDDQFSVERPDGSNFTLKIRSTKLEDSAMYFCASSDSGWSSPLHFGNGTRLTVT.

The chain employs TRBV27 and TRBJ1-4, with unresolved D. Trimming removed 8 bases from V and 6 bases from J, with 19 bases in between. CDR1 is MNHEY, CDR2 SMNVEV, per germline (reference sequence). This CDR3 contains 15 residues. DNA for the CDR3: TGTGCCAGCCACCCCACAGAGTGGGAGGATGAAAAACTGTTTTTT. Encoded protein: CASHPTEWEDEKLFF.

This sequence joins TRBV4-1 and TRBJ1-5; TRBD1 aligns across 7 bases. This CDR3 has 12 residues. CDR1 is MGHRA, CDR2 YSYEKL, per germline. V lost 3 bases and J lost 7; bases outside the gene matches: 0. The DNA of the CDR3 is TGCGCCAGCAGCCAGACAGGGCAGCCCCAGCATTTT. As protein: CASSQTGQPQHF.

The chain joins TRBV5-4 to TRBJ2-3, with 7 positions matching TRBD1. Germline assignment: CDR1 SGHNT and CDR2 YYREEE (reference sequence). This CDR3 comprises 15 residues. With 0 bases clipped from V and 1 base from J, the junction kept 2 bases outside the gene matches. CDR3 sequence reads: CASSLDRGGTDTQYF. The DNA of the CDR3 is TGTGCCAGCAGCTTGGACAGGGGCGGCACAGATACGCAGTATTTT.

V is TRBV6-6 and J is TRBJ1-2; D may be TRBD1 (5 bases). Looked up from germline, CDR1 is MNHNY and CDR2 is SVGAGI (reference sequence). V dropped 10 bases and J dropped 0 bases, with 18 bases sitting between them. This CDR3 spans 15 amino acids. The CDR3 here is CATRTPGPANYGYTF. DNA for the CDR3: TGTGCCACACGGACACCCGGACCAGCTAACTATGGCTACACCTTC.

The CDR3 coding sequence is TGTGCCAGCAGTCTTACGACAGGGCATGGCTACACCTTC. This encodes CASSLTTGHGYTF. The chain has TRBV27 and TRBJ1-2, with 7 bases aligning to TRBD1. CDR1 is MNHEY and CDR2 is SMNVEV in the germline V gene (reference sequence). This CDR3 spans 13 amino acids. The V segment lost 5 bases and the J segment 6 bases; nucleotides outside the gene matches: 6.

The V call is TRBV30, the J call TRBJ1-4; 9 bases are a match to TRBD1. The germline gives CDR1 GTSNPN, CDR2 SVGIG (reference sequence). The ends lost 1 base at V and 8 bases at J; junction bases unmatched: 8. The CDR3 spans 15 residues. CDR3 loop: CAWSDPGQGNEKLFF. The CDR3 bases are TGTGCCTGGAGTGATCCGGGACAGGGAAACGAAAAACTGTTTTTT.

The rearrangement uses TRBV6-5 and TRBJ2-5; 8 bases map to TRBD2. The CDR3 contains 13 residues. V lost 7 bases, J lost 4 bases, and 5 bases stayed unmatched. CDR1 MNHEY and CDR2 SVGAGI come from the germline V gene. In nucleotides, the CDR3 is TGTGCCAGCATTCACCGGGAGGGAGAGACCCAGTACTTC. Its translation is CASIHREGETQYF.

CDR3: CASSLGRGGQTDTQYF. The CDR3 nucleotides are TGTGCCAGCAGCTTAGGCAGGGGAGGGCAAACAGATACGCAGTATTTT. The rearrangement uses TRBV7-6 and TRBJ2-3; a weak D match, TRBD2 (7 bases). The CDR3 runs 16 residues. CDR1 and CDR2 (germline): SGHVS, FNYEAQ. V dropped 1 base and J dropped 3 bases, with 14 bases sitting between them.

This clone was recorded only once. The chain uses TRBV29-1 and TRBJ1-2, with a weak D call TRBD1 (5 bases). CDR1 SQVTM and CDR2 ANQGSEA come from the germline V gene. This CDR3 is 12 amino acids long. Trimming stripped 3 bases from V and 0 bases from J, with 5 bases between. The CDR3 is CSVDRANYGYTF. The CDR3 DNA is TGCAGCGTTGACAGGGCTAACTATGGCTACACCTTC.